These 8 T cell receptor beta chains were sequenced from one sample in a study of blood T cell repertoires in COVID-19. Here immunoSEQ multiplex PCR was the method, and the copy in TCRdb shows in-frame clones only, minus some. The sample lists 150,000 to 200,000 clones; 81% were seen once. What was sequenced was peripheral blood. These receptors all come from a human donor in a cohort sampled during active COVID-19.

The V call is TRBV7-9, the J call TRBJ2-7; maybe TRBD2 (6 bases). The germline gives CDR1 SEHNR, CDR2 FQNEAQ (reference sequence). There are 12 residues in the CDR3. V was cut by 6 bases and J by 3 bases, with 9 bases left in between. The CDR3 coding sequence is TGTGCCAGCAGTCGGGGGTTCTACGAGCAGTACTTC. This encodes CASSRGFYEQYF. Full variable domain (remainder filled in from reference TRBV7-9 and TRBJ2-7): DTGVSQNPRHKITKRGQNVTFRCDPISEHNRLYWYRQTLGQGPEFLTYFQNEAQLEKSRLLSDRFSAERPKGSFSTLEIQRTEQGDSAMYLCASSRGFYEQYFGPGTRLTVT.

The chain links TRBV18 to TRBJ2-1; 12 bases align to TRBD2. This CDR3 is built from 16 residues. Germline trimming cut 6 bases from V and 0 bases from J; bases unmatched to any gene: 3. CDR1 KGHSH and CDR2 LQKENI come from the germline V gene. For the CDR3, the DNA is TGTGCCAGCTCGGGACTAGCGGGCCTCTCCTACAATGAGCAGTTCTTC. This codes for CASSGLAGLSYNEQFF.

The CDR3 nucleotides read TGTGCCAGCAGTCTGTTTCCTCGGGGAACTACAACCACAGATACGCAGTATTTT. Translating it yields CASSLFPRGTTTTDTQYF. V is TRBV27 and J is TRBJ2-3, with D possibly TRBD2 on 5 matching bases. The V and J ends lost 5 bases and 2 bases respectively, with 23 bases between them. Germline assignment: CDR1 MNHEY and CDR2 SMNVEV (reference sequence). The CDR3 spans 18 residues.

This clone was observed once. This chain connects TRBV19 to TRBJ1-1, with 9 bases aligning to TRBD1. The V and J ends lost 5 bases and 12 bases, in that order; junction bases with no gene match: 7. This CDR3 contains 12 residues. Germline V lookup: CDR1 LNHDA, CDR2 SQIVND (reference sequence). The chain's CDR3 is CASSGKDRGTFF. In DNA, the CDR3 is TGTGCCAGTAGTGGAAAGGACAGGGGAACTTTCTTT.

This chain connects TRBV5-4 to TRBJ2-7; 11 nucleotides match TRBD2. Losses at the gene ends were 4 bases for V and 3 bases for J; bases not matched to a gene: 9. The CDR3 consists of 16 residues. CDR1 SGHNT and CDR2 YYREEE come from the germline V gene (reference sequence). CDR3 nucleotides: TGTGCCAGCAGCCCGGGGGAGCTAGCGGGAGGCTACGAGCAGTACTTC. Amino acids: CASSPGELAGGYEQYF.

In its sample, this clone was seen a few times. In nucleotides, the CDR3 is TGTGCTAGTGGTTTGGTACGCGGTTCGAACACTGAAGCTTTCTTT. Encoded protein: CASGLVRGSNTEAFF. V and J are TRBV12-5 and TRBJ1-1; D gene ambiguous. Germline V gene data show CDR1 as LGHNT and CDR2 as FRNRAP. V lost 0 bases to trimming and J lost 1 base, with 9 bases between them. This CDR3 has 15 residues. The variable domain in full, with the rest retrieved from reference TRBV12-5 and TRBJ1-1, is DARVTQTPRHKVTEMGQEVTMRCQPILGHNTVFWYRQTMMQGLELLAYFRNRAPLDDSGMPKDRFSAEMPDATLATLKIQPSEPRDSAVYFCASGLVRGSNTEAFFGQGTRLTVV.

The chain carries TRBV15 and TRBJ1-2; D might be TRBD1 (6 bases). This CDR3 comprises 14 residues. Germline CDR1 is LNHNV and CDR2 is YYDKDF (reference sequence). Trimming cost V 4 bases and J 4 bases, with 13 bases left between them. CDR3 protein: CATSIVRDTYGYTF. CDR3 nucleotide sequence: TGTGCCACCAGCATTGTCCGGGACACCTATGGCTACACCTTC.

The chain couples TRBV6-4 to TRBJ1-1; no reliable D call. The germline V and J ends were trimmed by 5 bases and 2 bases, with 9 bases remaining between them. The germline gives CDR1 MRHNA, CDR2 SNTAGT. CDR3 length equals 13 residues. DNA for the CDR3: TGTGCCAGCAGTCTTACAGAAAACACTGAAGCTTTCTTT. Amino acid sequence: CASSLTENTEAFF.